This T cell receptor beta chain was documented in a study of OX40 agonist ivuxolimab in advanced cancers. At the level of the whole study: The costimulatory receptor OX40 (CD134) was targeted by ivuxolimab, a fully human IgG2 agonistic monoclonal antibody. Intravenous ivuxolimab was administered to patients every 2 weeks at six dose levels: 0.01, 0.1, 0.3, 1.5, 3 and 10 mg/kg. Of the 50 to 55 patients in dose escalation, 19 had hepatocellular carcinoma, about 15 had melanoma, 9 had renal cell carcinoma and 9 had head and neck cancer. A male proportion of 75% to 85% and a mean age of about 60 years, ranging from roughly 23 to 79, were recorded for the dose-escalation cohort. Patients were allowed to have had prior anti-PD-1, anti-PD-L1 or anti-CTLA-4 therapy, and approximately 40% of the dose-escalation patients had previously received checkpoint inhibitors. Partial responses occurred in three dose-escalation patients, of whom one had hepatocellular carcinoma and two had cutaneous melanoma. The purpose of peripheral TCRbeta sequencing was to test whether ivuxolimab changed TCR sequence diversity and led to clonal T-cell expansion. The paper describes the monotherapy dose-escalation part (N ≈ 50 patients) of the phase I trial of ivuxolimab. Study-wide findings and limitations: The antigen specificity of the peripheral T cells that underwent clonal expansion was not determined. Clonal expansion of both CD4+ and CD8+ blood T cells was observed from baseline to week 6 at doses 0.1 to 3.0 mg/kg. In partial responders in the 0.1-3.0 mg/kg groups, normalized peripheral clonal expansion was found to be among the lowest, especially among CD8+ T cells. After ivuxolimab, more expanded clones were found on average in CD8+ T cells than in CD4+ T cells. Low levels of normalized T-cell clonal expansion were also seen in some patients who did not respond.

The trial excluded patients who had a history of autoimmune disease or were on systemic immunosuppression. Peripheral blood for TCR sequencing was collected from all dose cohorts at baseline, on cycle 4 day 1, and on cycle 7 day 1. The samples were taken from a phase I, first-in-human, multicenter, open-label dose-escalation trial of ivuxolimab. Adults with locally advanced or metastatic melanoma, renal cell, hepatocellular, or head and neck squamous cell carcinoma were enrolled in the trial. Before TCR sequencing, CD4+ and CD8+ T cells were separately sorted from peripheral blood. For sequencing of the TCRbeta CDR3 region, genomic DNA was extracted from the sorted cells. The immunoSEQ Assay was used to sequence the TCRbeta CDR3 regions. TCRdb limited this immuneACCESS table to in-frame rearrangements with V and J called. A share of clones is missing; checked studies link under half to unresolved V genes, and the rest is unexplained. This sample is represented by roughly 64,000 clones; around four fifths of them were singletons. Roughly 9.2% of the sample is held by the ten biggest clonotypes.

V and J are truncated by 11 bases and 0 bases respectively, leaving an intervening sequence of 13 bases. For CDR1 and CDR2, the germline V gene lists SNHLY and FYNNEI. Measured from the cysteine to the phenylalanine, the CDR3 is 13 residues long. Of all the DNA, just the CDR3 is kept, 39 bases in frame from base 1. Note on this clone: Its target antigen remains unknown. No per-base quality is available; no much larger clone lies one base away.

The sequences come from CD4+ or CD8+ T cells sorted from blood, collected in a trial of the OX40 agonist ivuxolimab. The chain uses TRBV2 and TRBJ2-5, with the D call perhaps TRBD1 or TRBD2, as 5 bases match in each case. The TCR originated in an adult with an advanced solid tumor such as melanoma, head and neck, liver or kidney cancer. The CDR3: CAGGRSYQETQYF. DNA sequence: TGTGCCGGGGGACGGAGCTACCAAGAGACCCAGTACTTC.